This TCR beta chain was captured by sequencing in a study of shared clonotypes between healthy human individuals. Study-wide points: The genetic and exposure-history diversity represented was limited by few donors.

Clones were sequenced by immunoSEQ multiplex PCR, and TCRdb holds only the in-frame ones, with some missing. There are 980,000 or so clones in the sample; approximately 80% occur only once, and over 1.3% lies in the top ten. As regards this clone: Its antigen is currently unknown.

Germline V gives CDR1 MGHDK, CDR2 SYGVNS. The CDR3 runs to 15 residues. The germline V and J ends were trimmed by 5 bases and 2 bases, with 14 bases remaining between them. The gene calls are TRBV25-1 and TRBJ2-3; D not certain. The receptor comes from a man aged 18 to 30 in good health. The sample taken for sequencing was memory CD4+ T cells sorted from blood. Subset in this sample: CD45RA-negative fraction. The chain's CDR3 is CASSPEMTSTDTQYF. The CDR3 DNA reads TGTGCCAGCAGTCCCGAGATGACGTCCACAGATACGCAGTATTTT.